The clone carrying this TCR beta chain has just a few counts. The antigen is undetermined. The CDR3 is 15 residues long. V dropped 3 bases and J dropped 2 bases, with 14 bases sitting between them. Germline V lookup: CDR1 SGDLS, CDR2 YYNGEE. This sample stems from a study of shared clonotypes between healthy human individuals. TCRdb's table, derived via immunoSEQ multiplex PCR, lists solely in-frame clones and lacks some. The sample holds some 530,000 clones, roughly 80% seen once. Study-level points and caveats: An effect of sequencing depth on clonotype sharing among donors was expected.

The sequence was collected from a middle-aged woman in good health. Some clones in this sample may be carry-over from other donors' samples. Sequenced sample: PBMCs. V usage is TRBV9 and J usage is TRBJ1-1; D unresolved. CDR3 loop: CASSAIPGPNTEAFF. CDR3 nucleotides: TGTGCCAGCAGCGCCATACCGGGCCCTAACACTGAAGCTTTCTTT. The whole variable domain, filled in from reference TRBV9 and TRBJ1-1, reads DSGVTQTPKHLITATGQRVTLRCSPRSGDLSVYWYQQSLDQGLQFLIQYYNGEERAKGNILERFSAQQFPDLHSELNLSSLELGDSALYFCASSAIPGPNTEAFFGQGTRLTVV.